This passage covers 31 T cell receptor beta chains from one sample sequenced in a study of CD8 T cells in Susac syndrome. Random hexamers were used to reverse transcribe 0.5 to 1 ug of RNA. TCRdb re-called the immunoSEQ multiplex PCR reads with MiXCR, one entry per CDR3 protein. The table has under 200,000 distinct CDR3 sequences, roughly 94% seen once; the top ten hold about 0.095%. The sequenced material came from CD4+ T cells from PBMCs. These TCRs come from a human donor in good health.

The CDR3 loop is CASSLGANYQPQHF. CDR3 nucleotides: TGTGCCAGCAGCTTGGGGGCGAACTATCAGCCCCAGCATTTT. The chain employs TRBV5-8 and TRBJ1-5, with no clear D. Germline CDR1 and CDR2: SGHTS and YDEGEE. The CDR3 extends over 14 amino acids. The V end was cut by 0 bases, the J end by 5 bases, with 9 bases between.

The chain couples TRBV11-2 to TRBJ2-7, with D perhaps TRBD2 (5 bases). Trimming left V 5 bases short and J 10 bases short, with 18 bases between. CDR1 and CDR2 (germline): SGHAT, FQNNGV. CDR3 length equals 13 residues. The CDR3 DNA reads TGTGCCAGCAGCCTAACGGCCCCGGGATTTCAGTACTTC. Amino acids: CASSLTAPGFQYF.

This clonotype has a single count. CDR3 in DNA: TGCGCCAGCAGCCAAGATGCCGGTTACAGCTCCTACAATGAGCAGTTCTTC. Residues: CASSQDAGYSSYNEQFF. V and J are TRBV4-1 and TRBJ2-1; D not resolved. Germline V gene sequence: CDR1 MGHRA, CDR2 YSYEKL. Trimming shortened V by 0 bases and J by 0 bases, and 12 bases separated the two germline ends. This CDR3 is 17 amino acids long.

CDR3 bases: TGTGCCAGCAGTGAATGGTCAGGGGCCGAGCAGTACTTC. It is translated as CASSEWSGAEQYF. The rearrangement uses TRBV6-1 and TRBJ2-7, with a possible D match to TRBD1 (6 bases). Germline V gene data show CDR1 as MNHNS and CDR2 as SASEGT. The CDR3 loop spans 13 amino acids. V was shortened by 2 bases and J by 6 bases, with 11 bases between the two germline ends.

This chain connects TRBV5-6 to TRBJ2-7, with 8 nucleotides matching TRBD1. After removal of 10 bases from V and 7 bases from J, the junction contained 16 bases not matched to a gene. The CDR3 is 14 amino acids. Germline V gene data show CDR1 as SGHDT and CDR2 as YYEEEE. The CDR3 DNA sequence: TGTGCCTCCACTGTCTACAGGGGGGTTAGGGAGCAGTACTTC. Encoded protein: CASTVYRGVREQYF.

The chain is built from TRBV28 and TRBJ2-4; maybe TRBD2 (6 bases). V lost 5 bases, J lost 5 bases, and 16 bases lay in between. CDR1 is MDHEN, CDR2 SYDVKM, per germline. The CDR3 sequence is 15 residues long. The CDR3, as DNA: TGTGCCAGCAGTCCGGGAGACCGGGCGGAAAACATTCAGTACTTC. Protein product: CASSPGDRAENIQYF.

This chain links TRBV15 with TRBJ2-3, with 7 bases identical to TRBD2. With 0 bases clipped from V and 3 bases from J, the junction kept 6 bases outside the gene matches. The CDR3 length is 16 residues. Germline V gene data show CDR1 as LNHNV and CDR2 as YYDKDF (reference sequence). Here the CDR3 reads CATSRDFQRGTDTQYF. The CDR3 region has the DNA TGTGCCACCAGCAGAGATTTTCAGCGGGGTACAGATACGCAGTATTTT.

The chain couples TRBV18 to TRBJ2-5, with 8 bases identical to TRBD2. Germline V gene data show CDR1 as KGHSH and CDR2 as LQKENI. This CDR3 region has 15 residues. Trimming took 0 bases from V and 4 from J; bases not matched to a gene: 4. CDR3 sequence (DNA): TGTGCCAGCTCACCACCAATAACTAGCGGAGAGACCCAGTACTTC. This encodes CASSPPITSGETQYF.

The chain has TRBV15 and TRBJ2-3; D gene uncertain. The CDR3 covers 13 residues. Between the trimmed V and J ends, which lost 0 bases and 2 bases, there was a span of 3 bases. Germline values: CDR1 LNHNV, CDR2 YYDKDF (reference sequence). As DNA, the CDR3 is TGTGCCACCAGCAGAGAGGACACAGATACGCAGTATTTT. Translated: CATSREDTDTQYF.

The chain combines TRBV12-3 or TRBV12-4 with TRBJ1-2; D is undetermined. V dropped 4 bases and J dropped 2 bases, with 8 bases sitting between them. The CDR3 loop spans 13 amino acids. The CDR3 sequence is CASSSPGNYGYTF. The CDR3 region has the DNA TGTGCCAGCAGTTCCCCGGGAAACTATGGCTACACCTTC.

V usage is TRBV7-3 and J usage is TRBJ2-5, with D unclear. The germline V and J ends were trimmed by 5 bases and 5 bases, with 12 bases remaining between them. This CDR3 comprises 13 residues. Germline V gene data show CDR1 as SGHTA and CDR2 as FQGTGA. CDR3 residues: CASSPDRWETQYF. CDR3 sequence (DNA): TGTGCCAGCAGCCCAGACCGCTGGGAGACCCAGTACTTC.

The chain recombines TRBV4-3 with TRBJ2-3; D might be TRBD2 (5 bases). V gave up 1 base and J gave up 6 bases, with 14 bases separating them. This CDR3 is built from 15 residues. Germline assignment: CDR1 LGHNA and CDR2 YSLEER. The CDR3 protein is CASSQVRSGEDTQYF. DNA of the CDR3: TGCGCCAGCAGCCAAGTGAGGTCCGGGGAGGATACGCAGTATTTT.

The gene calls are TRBV29-1 and TRBJ2-1; 7 bases match TRBD2. The trim removed 6 bases at V and 9 bases at J, leaving 14 bases unmatched. CDR3 size: 14 residues. Looked up from germline, CDR1 is SQVTM and CDR2 is ANQGSEA. The DNA of the CDR3 is TGCAGCGTCCTCCGCGGGGGAGTGACTCGTGAGCAGTTCTTC. Protein sequence: CSVLRGGVTREQFF.

The chain uses TRBV19 and TRBJ1-1; D gene uncertain. Per germline, CDR1 LNHDA and CDR2 SQIVND (reference sequence). Trimming left V 4 bases short and J 0 bases short, with 6 bases between. The CDR3 runs to 13 residues. CDR3 region: CASSTTVNTEAFF. The CDR3 nucleotides read TGTGCCAGTAGTACTACAGTGAACACTGAAGCTTTCTTT. The full variable domain, completed using reference TRBV19 and TRBJ1-1, is DGGITQSPKYLFRKEGQNVTLSCEQNLNHDAMYWYRQDPGQGLRLIYYSQIVNDFQKGDIAEGYSVSREKKESFPLTVTSAQKNPTAFYLCASSTTVNTEAFFGQGTRLTVV.

V gene TRBV20-1 combines with J gene TRBJ1-1; TRBD1 aligns across 7 bases. J was trimmed by 1 base and V by 5 bases; bases with no gene match: 7. Germline CDR1 DFQATT, CDR2 SNEGSKA (reference sequence). This CDR3 has 14 amino acids. The CDR3 protein is CSARVGTANTEAFF. The CDR3, as DNA: TGCAGTGCTCGGGTCGGGACAGCGAACACTGAAGCTTTCTTT.

This rearrangement joins TRBV29-1 to TRBJ2-1; 11 nucleotides agree with TRBD1. V trimming: 7 bases; J trimming: 8 bases; junction bases outside the gene matches: 1. Germline values: CDR1 SQVTM, CDR2 ANQGSEA. CDR3 length: 11 residues. This CDR3 reads CSGTGGDEQFF. CDR3 sequence (DNA): TGCAGCGGGACAGGGGGCGATGAGCAGTTCTTC.

V gene TRBV7-2 combines with J gene TRBJ2-5; D not certain. CDR3 length equals 15 residues. CDR1 and CDR2 (germline): SGHTA, FQGNSA. The V end was cut by 0 bases, the J end by 0 bases, with 8 bases between. CDR3 coding DNA: TGTGCCAGCAGCTTAGCAAACCAGTACCAAGAGACCCAGTACTTC. It specifies CASSLANQYQETQYF.

The V gene is TRBV7-8, the J gene TRBJ2-1, with 8 bases aligning to TRBD2. CDR1 and CDR2 (germline): SGHVS, FQNEAQ. After removal of 5 bases from V and 5 bases from J, the junction contained 14 bases not matched to a gene. The CDR3 consists of 17 residues. The DNA of the CDR3 is TGTGCCAGCAGCCGTCTCACCAGGACTAGCAGCCACAATGAGCAGTTCTTC. Its protein product is CASSRLTRTSSHNEQFF.

This clonotype is a singleton in its sample. The chain recombines TRBV30 with TRBJ2-1; D remains unclear. Trimming removed 1 base from V and 4 bases from J, with 5 bases in between. Per germline, CDR1 GTSNPN and CDR2 SVGIG (reference sequence). This CDR3 is built from 12 residues. The CDR3 loop is CAWSGRYNEQFF. CDR3 bases: TGTGCCTGGAGTGGACGGTACAATGAGCAGTTCTTC. The variable domain in full, with the rest retrieved from reference TRBV30 and TRBJ2-1, is SQTIHQWPATLVQPVGSPLSLECTVEGTSNPNLYWYRQAAGRGLQLLFYSVGIGQISSEVPQNLSASRPQDRQFILSSKKLLLSDSGFYLCAWSGRYNEQFFGPGTRLTVL.

This chain uses TRBV29-1 with TRBJ2-7; D gene unclear. The length of the CDR3 is 13 residues. The V gene lost 4 bases and the J gene lost 4 bases, with 14 bases spanning the gap. Germline assignment: CDR1 SQVTM and CDR2 ANQGSEA. The CDR3 region is CSVGRKGFYEQYF. The DNA of the CDR3 is TGCAGCGTTGGGCGAAAGGGCTTTTACGAGCAGTACTTC.

This clonotype has a single count. The chain carries TRBV20-1 and TRBJ1-4; D perhaps matches TRBD1 (6 bases). CDR3 length: 13 amino acids. V was shortened by 5 bases and J by 8 bases, with 15 bases between the two germline ends. Germline-derived CDR1 and CDR2 are DFQATT and SNEGSKA (reference sequence). In nucleotides, the CDR3 is TGCAGTGCTCGTAAGGGGGATGGGGAAAAACTGTTTTTT. Protein product: CSARKGDGEKLFF.

The chain couples TRBV20-1 to TRBJ1-4; no firm D call. The CDR3 spans 13 residues. V was shortened by 0 bases and J by 8 bases, with 10 bases between the two germline ends. Germline assignment: CDR1 DFQATT and CDR2 SNEGSKA (reference sequence). The CDR3 loop reads CSARDIPQEKLFF. Written as DNA, the CDR3 is TGCAGTGCTAGAGACATCCCCCAGGAAAAACTGTTTTTT.

The rearrangement joins TRBV29-1 to TRBJ2-3; the match to TRBD1 covers 8 bases. Trimming cost V 6 bases and J 6 bases; bases outside gene matches: 8. Germline V gene data show CDR1 as SQVTM and CDR2 as ANQGSEA. The CDR3 totals 13 residues. The CDR3 nucleotides read TGCAGCGTGAGACAGGGGTTTGGTGATACGCAGTATTTT. Encoded protein: CSVRQGFGDTQYF.

This clonotype was observed once. The rearrangement joins TRBV2 to TRBJ1-1, with 8 bases matching TRBD1. Trimming removed 1 base from V and 4 bases from J; junction bases left unmatched: 2. The germline V gene has CDR1 SNHLY and CDR2 FYNNEI. CDR3 length equals 14 residues. The CDR3 region is CASSEDDRGTEAFF. DNA of the CDR3: TGTGCCAGCAGTGAAGATGACAGGGGCACTGAAGCTTTCTTT.

The chain joins TRBV29-1 to TRBJ2-5; 8 bases map to TRBD2. CDR1 is SQVTM, CDR2 ANQGSEA, per germline. CDR3 length equals 15 residues. V lost 8 bases and J lost 2; bases outside the gene matches: 13. CDR3 sequence (DNA): TGCAGCTTTCAGCCGGGACTAGACATTCAAGAGACCCAGTACTTC. Translating gives CSFQPGLDIQETQYF.

The rearrangement uses TRBV20-1 and TRBJ1-4; no firm D call. In germline, CDR1 is DFQATT, CDR2 SNEGSKA (reference sequence). The CDR3 contains 14 residues. Trimming pared 1 base from V and 6 bases from J, leaving 12 bases between. This chain's CDR3 is CSARVGVWDEKLFF. The CDR3 DNA reads as TGCAGTGCTAGAGTGGGAGTCTGGGATGAAAAACTGTTTTTT.

The gene calls are TRBV3-1 and TRBJ2-1; possibly TRBD1 for D (6 bases). The germline V gene encodes CDR1 LGHDT and CDR2 YNNKEL (reference sequence). Deletions cut 0 bases from V and 5 bases from J, with 11 bases between. This CDR3 contains 15 residues. The CDR3 coding sequence is TGTGCCAGCAGCCAAGAACAGGGAGTTGACAATGAGCAGTTCTTC. Amino acids: CASSQEQGVDNEQFF.

The chain employs TRBV5-1 and TRBJ2-3; D ambiguous. Trimming removed 4 bases from V and 0 bases from J, with 12 bases in between. Germline-derived CDR1 and CDR2 are SGHRS and YFSETQ. The CDR3 loop spans 15 amino acids. CDR3 bases: TGCGCCAGCAGCCCTGGACGGTCGAGCACAGATACGCAGTATTTT. It yields the protein CASSPGRSSTDTQYF.

The V gene is TRBV29-1, the J gene TRBJ1-2; the D gene is possibly TRBD1 (6 bases). Between the trimmed V and J ends, which lost 7 bases and 4 bases, there was a span of 16 bases. Germline CDR1 reads SQVTM; CDR2 reads ANQGSEA. CDR3 length: 13 residues. CDR3 sequence reads: CSAAGGPGYGYTF. CDR3 in DNA: TGCAGCGCCGCGGGGGGGCCTGGCTATGGCTACACCTTC.

This chain joins TRBV29-1 and TRBJ2-3; D perhaps matches TRBD1 (5 bases). Trimming took off 6 bases at V and 4 bases at J, with 11 bases between the two ends. CDR1 and CDR2 from the germline V gene are SQVTM and ANQGSEA. The CDR3 spans 12 residues. The CDR3 loop reads CSVSQQADTQYF. CDR3 in DNA: TGCAGCGTGTCCCAACAGGCAGATACGCAGTATTTT.

Here the CDR3 reads CASSESRQGNTEAFF. DNA for the CDR3: TGCGCCAGCAGTGAGTCGCGACAGGGGAACACTGAAGCTTTCTTT. V is TRBV10-1 and J is TRBJ1-1; 7 nucleotides match TRBD1. This CDR3 spans 15 amino acids. Germline V lookup: CDR1 WNHNN, CDR2 SYGVQD (reference sequence). After removal of 0 bases from V and 1 base from J, the junction contained 2 bases not matched to a gene.